This T cell receptor beta chain was identified in a study of cytomegalovirus exposure and HLA in healthy donors. Background on the study: Just over 80% of some 390 genotyped donors fell in the Caucasian-associated ancestry cluster.

Study results and caveats: Reports credit the classifier with highly specific, highly sensitive diagnosis of cytomegalovirus status.

On this clone itself: The antigen remains undetermined.

J lost 4 bases, V lost 3 bases, and 9 bases had no gene match. The germline V gene encodes CDR1 LNHDA and CDR2 SQIVND (reference sequence). CDR3 length: 16 residues. With 60 Vbeta and 13 Jbeta primers, the PCR was carried out. The repertoire was sequenced with immunoSEQ multiplex PCR; TCRdb's copy has only in-frame clones and lacks some. This sample's table reports under 95,000 clones. The gene calls are TRBV19 and TRBJ2-1; 7 nucleotides align to TRBD1. The sample comprised PBMCs. The receptor's source is a man aged 45-60 years in good health and CMV-seronegative. CDR3 amino acids: CASSMGRSRGYNEQFF. In DNA form, the CDR3 reads TGTGCCAGTAGTATGGGGCGGTCCAGGGGGTACAATGAGCAGTTCTTC.